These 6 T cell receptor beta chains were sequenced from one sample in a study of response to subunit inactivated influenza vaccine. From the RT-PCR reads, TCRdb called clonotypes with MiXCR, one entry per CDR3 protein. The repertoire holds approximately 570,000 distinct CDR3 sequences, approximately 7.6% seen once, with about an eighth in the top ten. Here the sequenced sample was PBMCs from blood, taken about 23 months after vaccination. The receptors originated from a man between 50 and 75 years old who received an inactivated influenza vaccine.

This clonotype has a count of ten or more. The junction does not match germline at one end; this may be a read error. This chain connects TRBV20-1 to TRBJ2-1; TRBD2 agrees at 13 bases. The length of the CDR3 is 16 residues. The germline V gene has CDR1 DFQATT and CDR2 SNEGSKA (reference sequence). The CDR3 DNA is TGCAGTGCTAGATCATACCTGACTAGCGGGAGGAATGAGCAGTCCTTC. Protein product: CSARSYLTSGRNEQSF.

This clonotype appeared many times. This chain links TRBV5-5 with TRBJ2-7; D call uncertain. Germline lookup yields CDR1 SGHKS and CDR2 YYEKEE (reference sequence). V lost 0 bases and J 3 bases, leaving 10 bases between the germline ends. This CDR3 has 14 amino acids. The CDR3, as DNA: TGTGCCAGCAGCTTGGAGTGGAACGGCTACGAGCAGTACTTC. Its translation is CASSLEWNGYEQYF.

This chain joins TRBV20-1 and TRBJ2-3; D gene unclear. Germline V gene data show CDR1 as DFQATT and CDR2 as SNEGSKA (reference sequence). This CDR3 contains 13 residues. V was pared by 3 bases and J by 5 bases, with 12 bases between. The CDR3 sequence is CSASRTVLDTQYF. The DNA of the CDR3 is TGCAGTGCTAGCCGGACGGTTTTAGATACGCAGTATTTT.

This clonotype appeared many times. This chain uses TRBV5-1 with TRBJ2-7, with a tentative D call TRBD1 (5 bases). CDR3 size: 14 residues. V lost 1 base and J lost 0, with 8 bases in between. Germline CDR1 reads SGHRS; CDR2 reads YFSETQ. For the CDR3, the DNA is TGCGCCAGCAGCTTGACAGGCGACTCCTACGAGCAGTACTTC. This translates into CASSLTGDSYEQYF. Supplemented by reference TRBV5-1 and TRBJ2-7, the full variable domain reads KAGVTQTPRYLIKTRGQQVTLSCSPISGHRSVSWYQQTPGQGLQFLFEYFSETQRNKGNFPGRFSGRQFSNSRSEMNVSTLELGDSALYLCASSLTGDSYEQYFGPGTRLTVT.

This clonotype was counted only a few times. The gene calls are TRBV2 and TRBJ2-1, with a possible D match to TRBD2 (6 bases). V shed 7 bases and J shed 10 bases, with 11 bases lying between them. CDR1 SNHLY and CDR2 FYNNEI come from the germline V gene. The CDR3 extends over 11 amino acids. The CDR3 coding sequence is TGTGCCAGCACGCGGGAAGGGGAGCAGTTCTTC. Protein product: CASTREGEQFF.

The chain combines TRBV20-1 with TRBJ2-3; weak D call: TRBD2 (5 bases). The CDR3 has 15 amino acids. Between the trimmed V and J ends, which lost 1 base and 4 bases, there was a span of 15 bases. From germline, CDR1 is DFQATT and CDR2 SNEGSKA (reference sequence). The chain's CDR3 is CSARGPPAGPDTQYF. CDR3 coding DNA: TGCAGTGCTAGAGGACCCCCGGCGGGCCCAGATACGCAGTATTTT.